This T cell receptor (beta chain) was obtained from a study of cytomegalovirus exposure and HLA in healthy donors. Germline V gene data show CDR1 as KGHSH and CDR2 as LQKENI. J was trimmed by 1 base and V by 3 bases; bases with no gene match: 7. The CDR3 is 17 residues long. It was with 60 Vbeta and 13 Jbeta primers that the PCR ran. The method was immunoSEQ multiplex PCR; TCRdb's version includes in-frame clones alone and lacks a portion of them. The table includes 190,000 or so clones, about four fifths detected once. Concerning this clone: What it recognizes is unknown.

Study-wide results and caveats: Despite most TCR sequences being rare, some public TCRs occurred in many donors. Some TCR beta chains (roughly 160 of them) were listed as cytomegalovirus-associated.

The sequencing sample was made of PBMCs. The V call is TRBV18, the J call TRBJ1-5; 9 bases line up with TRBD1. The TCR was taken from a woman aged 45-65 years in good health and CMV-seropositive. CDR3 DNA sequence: TGTGCCAGCTCACCCCGGCGACAGGGGGGGAGCAATCAGCCCCAGCATTTT. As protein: CASSPRRQGGSNQPQHF. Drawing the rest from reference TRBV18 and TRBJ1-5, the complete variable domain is NAGVMQNPRHLVRRRGQEARLRCSPMKGHSHVYWYRQLPEEGLKFMVYLQKENIIDESGMPKERFSAEFPKEGPSILRIQQVVRGDSAAYFCASSPRRQGGSNQPQHFGDGTRLSIL.